These 6 T cell receptor beta chains came from one sample sequenced in a study of response to subunit inactivated influenza vaccine. TCRdb re-called the RT-PCR reads with MiXCR, one entry per CDR3 protein. The sample has 300,000 to 350,000 distinct CDR3 sequences; 21% are singletons. Sequenced material: PBMCs from blood, taken about 20 months after vaccination. The source of these receptors is a man aged 45-69 years who received an inactivated influenza vaccine.

The chain couples TRBV7-2 to TRBJ2-5; TRBD1 is a possible D gene (5 bases). CDR1 and CDR2 from the germline V gene are SGHTA and FQGNSA. This CDR3 has 15 amino acids. V was pared by 1 base and J by 5 bases, with 14 bases between. The CDR3 region is CASSLGVGPRETQYF. The CDR3 DNA follows: TGTGCCAGCAGCTTAGGTGTGGGGCCACGGGAGACCCAGTACTTC.

V usage is TRBV2 and J usage is TRBJ2-5, with D possibly matching TRBD2 (7 bases). The CDR3 has 13 amino acids. Trimming shortened V by 6 bases and J by 3 bases, and 11 bases separated the two germline ends. Germline lookup yields CDR1 SNHLY and CDR2 FYNNEI. CDR3 DNA sequence: TGTGCCAGCAGGGGAGGGGGTGAAGAGACCCAGTACTTC. It yields the protein CASRGGGEETQYF.

V and J are TRBV29-1 and TRBJ1-1; D remains ambiguous. Trimming stripped 6 bases from V and 7 bases from J, with 21 bases between. This CDR3 is 14 amino acids long. Germline CDR1 is SQVTM and CDR2 is ANQGSEA. This CDR3 reads CSVDEGSAVGEAFF. CDR3 nucleotides: TGCAGCGTAGACGAGGGTTCGGCGGTCGGTGAAGCTTTCTTT.

The table lists this clonotype with a few counts. The chain carries TRBV20-1 and TRBJ2-3, with D perhaps TRBD1 (5 bases). With 6 bases removed from V and 0 bases from J, the gap between germline ends came to 13 bases. Per germline, CDR1 DFQATT and CDR2 SNEGSKA (reference sequence). The CDR3 runs to 14 residues. CDR3 in DNA: TGCAGTGCCAGACAGTTACCTAGCACAGATACGCAGTATTTT. Protein sequence: CSARQLPSTDTQYF.

Turning to this clonotype: This likely comes from a read error, as the CDR3 has no conserved phenylalanine or tryptophan at its end. V is TRBV19 and J is TRBJ2-7; 7 positions match TRBD1. The junction had 2 bases not matched to a gene; V was cut back by 3 bases and J by 0 bases. The CDR3 sequence is 14 residues long. CDR1 LNHDA and CDR2 SQIVND come from the germline V gene (reference sequence). This CDR3 is CASSMTGSSYEQYS. CDR3 DNA sequence: TGTGCCAGTAGTATGACAGGGAGCTCCTACGAGCAGTACTCC.

This clonotype was recorded a few times. The rearrangement links TRBV27 to TRBJ2-1; perhaps TRBD2 as D (6 bases). V lost 9 bases and J 6 bases, leaving 15 bases between the germline ends. The CDR3 loop spans 13 amino acids. Germline V lookup: CDR1 MNHEY, CDR2 SMNVEV (reference sequence). The CDR3 loop is CASAEGPSNEQFF. In DNA form, the CDR3 reads TGTGCCAGTGCGGAGGGCCCCTCCAATGAGCAGTTCTTC.